This entry lists 19 T cell receptor beta chains sequenced from one sample in a study of blood T cell repertoires in COVID-19. Generated by immunoSEQ multiplex PCR, the TCRdb table keeps only in-frame clones and is missing some. The sample lists about 200,000 clones, 86% occurring once. The sequenced sample consisted of peripheral blood. Receptors originate from a woman in her 70s with acute or convalescent COVID-19.

This chain connects TRBV3-1 (or the pseudogene TRBV3-2) to TRBJ2-2; D gene unclear. The V gene lost 2 bases and the J gene lost 1 base, with 11 bases spanning the gap. Germline V gene sequence: CDR1 LGHDT, CDR2 YNNKEL (reference sequence). The CDR3 length is 16 residues. CDR3 sequence (DNA): TGTGCCAGCAGCCAATCTTATCGGAGGAACACCGGGGAGCTGTTTTTT. Its protein product is CASSQSYRRNTGELFF.

The J gene is TRBJ1-6, the V gene TRBV5-6; D is unresolved. V dropped 0 bases and J dropped 9 bases, with 10 bases sitting between them. CDR3 size: 14 residues. CDR1 SGHDT and CDR2 YYEEEE come from the germline V gene. The CDR3 protein is CASSLVSEASPLHF. The CDR3 DNA reads as TGTGCCAGCAGCTTGGTTTCGGAGGCTTCACCCCTCCACTTT.

V usage is TRBV7-9 and J usage is TRBJ1-4; 7 nucleotides agree with TRBD1. There are 14 residues in the CDR3. J gave up 7 bases and V 7 bases, and 9 bases lay outside the gene matches. Per the germline V gene, CDR1 is SEHNR and CDR2 is FQNEAQ (reference sequence). CDR3 loop: CASTLGGGGEKLFF. The CDR3 nucleotides are TGTGCCAGCACCCTCGGAGGGGGCGGTGAAAAACTGTTTTTT.

The J gene is TRBJ1-1, the V gene TRBV18, with no clear D. This CDR3 contains 14 residues. V was clipped by 6 bases and J by 6 bases, with 17 bases between them. Per the germline V gene, CDR1 is KGHSH and CDR2 is LQKENI. The CDR3 region has the DNA TGTGCCAGCTCCCTCAACGCGGAGGGCTCTGAAGCTTTCTTT. It encodes CASSLNAEGSEAFF.

The chain couples TRBV5-6 to TRBJ2-2; 7 bases fit TRBD2. The germline gives CDR1 SGHDT, CDR2 YYEEEE. The CDR3 totals 16 residues. With 9 bases clipped from V and 0 bases from J, the junction kept 11 bases outside the gene matches. The CDR3 spells CATDIWGRANTGELFF. The CDR3 DNA reads as TGTGCCACCGACATCTGGGGGAGGGCGAACACCGGGGAGCTGTTTTTT.

This clone appeared once. V gene TRBV5-8 combines with J gene TRBJ1-1; no reliable D call. CDR1 is SGHTS, CDR2 YDEGEE, per germline. The CDR3 has 12 amino acids. Trimming removed 0 bases at V and 7 bases at J, with 7 bases between. The CDR3 DNA reads TGTGCCAGCAGCTTGGCCAGATTTGAAGCTTTCTTT. Protein: CASSLARFEAFF.

As to this clone: The identical CDR3 is also encoded by other nucleotide sequences in the sample. The chain combines TRBV5-1 with TRBJ1-1; maybe TRBD1 (6 bases). V was shortened by 0 bases and J by 1 base, with 7 bases between the two germline ends. The germline V gene has CDR1 SGHRS and CDR2 YFSETQ. This CDR3 spans 14 amino acids. The DNA of the CDR3 is TGCGCCAGCAGCTTGGCAGGGGCGAACACTGAAGCTTTCTTT. As protein: CASSLAGANTEAFF.

This clone was counted a single time. The chain is built from TRBV5-6 and TRBJ2-1; D gene ambiguous. Germline CDR1 and CDR2: SGHDT and YYEEEE. V lost 7 bases, J lost 4 bases, and 9 bases lay in between. The CDR3 runs to 12 residues. Here the CDR3 reads CASSSRYNEQFF. CDR3 nucleotide sequence: TGTGCCAGCTCATCTAGATACAATGAGCAGTTCTTC.

V usage is TRBV11-3 and J usage is TRBJ2-3; tentatively, D is TRBD2 (5 bases). Germline V gives CDR1 SGHNT, CDR2 YENEEA. Trimming removed 0 bases at V and 8 bases at J, with 15 bases between. The CDR3 contains 15 residues. The CDR3 loop reads CASSLDARTLPTQYF. The CDR3 nucleotides read TGTGCCAGCAGCTTAGATGCCCGGACTCTCCCTACGCAGTATTTT.

The chain couples TRBV2 to TRBJ1-5; D may be TRBD1 (5 bases). Germline V lookup: CDR1 SNHLY, CDR2 FYNNEI. V was pared by 3 bases and J by 7 bases, with 16 bases between. CDR3 length equals 15 residues. CDR3 nucleotide sequence: TGTGCCAGCAGTGAGACGCAGGGCGGGAGGCAGCCCCAGCATTTT. Translated, it gives CASSETQGGRQPQHF. Drawing the rest from reference TRBV2 and TRBJ1-5, the complete variable domain is EPEVTQTPSHQVTQMGQEVILRCVPISNHLYFYWYRQILGQKVEFLVSFYNNEISEKSEIFDDQFSVERPDGSNFTLKIRSTKLEDSAMYFCASSETQGGRQPQHFGDGTRLSIL.

V usage is TRBV28 and J usage is TRBJ1-1; TRBD1 matches at 7 bases. V shed 3 bases, J shed 3 bases, and the junction held 7 bases outside the gene matches. The CDR3 contains 15 residues. Per the germline V gene, CDR1 is MDHEN and CDR2 is SYDVKM. The CDR3 nucleotides are TGTGCCAGCAGTTTCACCTACAGGGGAGACACTGAAGCTTTCTTT. Translation gives CASSFTYRGDTEAFF.

The chain joins TRBV27 to TRBJ1-2, with 10 bases fitting TRBD1. Per the germline V gene, CDR1 is MNHEY and CDR2 is SMNVEV (reference sequence). CDR3 size: 16 residues. V dropped 1 base and J dropped 7; count of bases not matched to a gene: 9. CDR3 in amino acids: CASSLWGTGVALGYTF. CDR3 coding DNA: TGTGCCAGCAGTTTATGGGGGACAGGGGTTGCCCTTGGCTACACCTTC.

In nucleotides, the CDR3 is TGCAGCGTTCAGGACAGGAGCTCTAGCACAGATACGCAGTATTTT. This codes for CSVQDRSSSTDTQYF. This chain links TRBV29-1 with TRBJ2-3; 7 bases align to TRBD1. Losses at the gene ends were 5 bases for V and 0 bases for J; bases not matched to a gene: 8. Per germline, CDR1 SQVTM and CDR2 ANQGSEA. CDR3 length equals 15 residues.

The chain recombines TRBV11-3 with TRBJ1-1, with a tentative D call TRBD1 (6 bases). The germline V and J ends were trimmed by 5 bases and 11 bases, with 15 bases remaining between them. The germline gives CDR1 SGHNT, CDR2 YENEEA. The CDR3 covers 12 residues. The CDR3 spells CASSNREGDAFF. The DNA of the CDR3 is TGTGCCAGCAGCAACAGGGAGGGAGACGCTTTCTTT. The complete variable domain, with remaining parts taken from reference TRBV11-3 and TRBJ1-1, reads EAGVVQSPRYKIIEKKQPVAFWCNPISGHNTLYWYLQNLGQGPELLIRYENEEAVDDSQLPKDRFSAERLKGVDSTLKIQPAELGDSAVYLCASSNREGDAFFGQGTRLTVV.

This chain joins TRBV11-2 and TRBJ2-7; the match to TRBD2 covers 15 bases. The CDR3 runs 18 residues. Per the germline V gene, CDR1 is SGHAT and CDR2 is FQNNGV. The V gene end was trimmed by 5 bases and the J gene end by 0 bases; junction bases not matched to a gene: 8. The CDR3 DNA sequence: TGTGCCAGCAGCAGAACCGGGACTAGCGGGAGGACCTCCTACGAGCAGTACTTC. Its protein product is CASSRTGTSGRTSYEQYF.

Written as DNA, the CDR3 is TGTGCCAGCAGTTTACAGGGGGCGCACACTGAAGCTTTCTTT. Translating it yields CASSLQGAHTEAFF. V is TRBV7-2 and J is TRBJ1-1; 9 bases are shared with TRBD1. The CDR3 sequence is 14 residues long. Germline V gene lookup returns CDR1 SGHTA and CDR2 FQGNSA. Unmatched junction bases numbered 5, after V lost 6 bases and J lost 3 bases.

The rearrangement joins TRBV29-1 to TRBJ2-1, with TRBD2 identical over 14 bases. The junction had 20 bases not matched to a gene; V was cut back by 7 bases and J by 6 bases. The CDR3 contains 19 residues. Germline loops: CDR1 SQVTM, CDR2 ANQGSEA. The CDR3 nucleotides read TGCAGCGCCACCGGAGGGGGACTAGCGGGGGCCCCCCCCCTCAATGAGCAGTTCTTC. Amino acid sequence: CSATGGGLAGAPPLNEQFF.

The gene calls are TRBV5-4 and TRBJ2-6; 13 nucleotides line up with TRBD2. The germline CDR1 and CDR2 sequences are SGHNT and YYREEE (reference sequence). Unmatched junction bases numbered 4, after V lost 4 bases and J lost 3 bases. This CDR3 has 17 amino acids. The CDR3 DNA reads TGTGCCAGCAGCGGTGGACTAGCGGGAGTTGGGGCCAACGTCCTGACTTTC. The encoded protein is CASSGGLAGVGANVLTF.

The chain uses TRBV5-4 and TRBJ1-3, with 8 nucleotides matching TRBD1. This CDR3 has 15 amino acids. Germline CDR1 SGHNT, CDR2 YYREEE (reference sequence). V lost 0 bases, J lost 2 bases, and 1 base stayed unmatched. The CDR3 sequence is CASSLGRGPGNTIYF. DNA for the CDR3: TGTGCCAGCAGCTTGGGCAGGGGGCCTGGAAACACCATATATTTT.